This TCR beta chain was identified in a study of shared clonotypes between healthy human individuals. Overall study results and limits: Across four donors, naive CD4 shared roughly 5%, naive CD8 less than 4%, memory CD4 roughly 2.1%, memory CD8 0.4% to 0.5%. The four-donor shared clonotypes exceeded non-shared clonotypes in generation probability, with non-shared ones scoring lower. How much donors shared clonotypes was expected to be affected by sequencing depth. The authors sampled blood alone, and tissue repertoires likely differ.

CD8 cells regarded as naive lacked CD45RO, were positively chosen for CCR7, and omitted terminally differentiated effector memory CD45RA+ cells. This CDR3 is built from 14 residues. Germline values: CDR1 SQVTM, CDR2 ANQGSEA. Only in-frame clones appear in the TCRdb table, and some are missing; sequencing was by immunoSEQ multiplex PCR. The sample yields about 2.2 million clones, around 93% seen once. Concerning this clone itself: Antigen unknown.

This sequence originates from a man younger than 35 in good health. Some clones in this sample may be carry-over from other donors' samples. Sequenced sample: naive CD8+ T cells from PBMCs. The chain joins TRBV29-1 to TRBJ2-5; tentative D call: TRBD2 (6 bases). The J call may be incorrect, as the DNA end agrees better with TRBJ2-7. CDR3 coding DNA: TGCAGCGTTGAAGGGCGGGGAGACTCCTACGAGCAGTACTTC. Its translation: CSVEGRGDSYEQYF.